This T cell receptor (beta chain) was obtained from a study of blood T cell repertoires in COVID-19 (dated by TCRdb to 2018 to 2021). General notes on the study: The collaborator samples originated in the United States, Italy and Spain and spanned the acute and convalescent phases of COVID-19. Subjects who had been exposed to COVID-19, were actively infected with it, or had recovered from it provided the deeply sampled blood TCRbeta repertoires that made up the dataset. The repertoires were made available in a free public database intended to serve as a resource for research on the immune response to SARS-CoV-2. Samples were obtained from the ongoing ImmuneRACE study (first 160 participants) and from 1,000 to 1,500 subjects provided by 6 global collaborators. The prospective study material was composed of cDNA or gDNA derived from T cells, B-cell-depleted T cells, or PBMCs. HLA class I and class II types, where available, came from metadata supplied by the sample provider rather than from assay-based typing. The sample metadata nearly always contained a de-identified subject ID, COVID-19 status, age in years and sex.

There are 16 amino acids in the CDR3, from cysteine to phenylalanine inclusive. Of all the DNA, just the CDR3 is kept, 48 bases in frame from base 1. Trimming removed 0 bases from V and 4 bases from J, leaving 12 bases between the germline ends. CDR1 and CDR2 are drawn from the germline V gene: SNHLY, FYNNEI. Collaborating institutions collected whole blood in K2EDTA tubes following their own protocols. For TCRbeta analysis, collaborators shipped samples as frozen whole blood, isolated PBMCs, or DNA extracted from either of those sample types. The study at large found these results: Clinical and demographic metadata were provided uncurated, with the amount varying by source and participant.

Points on this clone: Its binding antigen is unknown. Base qualities are not recorded, but no much larger clone differs from it by a single base.

The immunoSEQ Assay, a bias-controlled multiplex PCR, was used to amplify TCRbeta CDR3 regions from genomic DNA. As for how the authors treated the data: Nucleated cell counts per sample were estimated from amplification of reference gene primers within the assay. Sequence reads were collapsed and filtered to measure the absolute abundance of every unique TCRbeta CDR3 rearrangement. For each sample, productive Simpson clonality was calculated as the square root of Simpson's diversity index over productive rearrangements. In TCRdb, the immuneACCESS table is reduced to in-frame sequences with V and J assigned. These tables do not hold every clone; where another copy was compared, an unresolved V gene accounts for under half, and the others remain unexplained. The V and J calls and the clone size are those of that table, but D and trimming were determined from the DNA. The sample table contains roughly 50,000 clones; only one count was recorded for about four fifths of them. The top ten hold around 2% of the sample.

This TCR was sampled from a woman in her sixties or seventies with acute or convalescent COVID-19. The chain couples TRBV2 to TRBJ2-2; TRBD2 is perhaps the D gene, given 6 matching bases. The sequenced sample consisted of peripheral blood. The CDR3 protein is CASSEALGGGTGELFF. The DNA reads as follows: TGTGCCAGCAGTGAAGCTCTGGGGGGAGGCACCGGGGAGCTGTTTTTT. With the rest looked up from the reference TRBV2 and TRBJ2-2 genes rather than sequenced, the full variable domain is EPEVTQTPSHQVTQMGQEVILRCVPISNHLYFYWYRQILGQKVEFLVSFYNNEISEKSEIFDDQFSVERPDGSNFTLKIRSTKLEDSAMYFCASSEALGGGTGELFFGEGSRLTVL.